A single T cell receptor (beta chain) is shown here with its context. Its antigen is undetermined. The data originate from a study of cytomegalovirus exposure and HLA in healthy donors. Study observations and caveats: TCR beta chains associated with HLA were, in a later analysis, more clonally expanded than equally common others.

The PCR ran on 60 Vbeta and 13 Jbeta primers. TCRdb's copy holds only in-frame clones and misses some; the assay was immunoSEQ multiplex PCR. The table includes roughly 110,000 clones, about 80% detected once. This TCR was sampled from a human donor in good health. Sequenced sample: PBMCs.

The CDR3 DNA follows: TGTGCCAGCAGCTCCCTGGGGAAGGGGAGGCTTTACAATGAGCAGTTCTTC. It encodes CASSSLGKGRLYNEQFF. The chain couples TRBV7-2 to TRBJ2-1; D might be TRBD2 (6 bases). Germline V gene lookup returns CDR1 SGHTA and CDR2 FQGNSA. The CDR3 loop spans 17 amino acids. V was shortened by 4 bases and J by 4 bases, with 20 bases between the two germline ends.